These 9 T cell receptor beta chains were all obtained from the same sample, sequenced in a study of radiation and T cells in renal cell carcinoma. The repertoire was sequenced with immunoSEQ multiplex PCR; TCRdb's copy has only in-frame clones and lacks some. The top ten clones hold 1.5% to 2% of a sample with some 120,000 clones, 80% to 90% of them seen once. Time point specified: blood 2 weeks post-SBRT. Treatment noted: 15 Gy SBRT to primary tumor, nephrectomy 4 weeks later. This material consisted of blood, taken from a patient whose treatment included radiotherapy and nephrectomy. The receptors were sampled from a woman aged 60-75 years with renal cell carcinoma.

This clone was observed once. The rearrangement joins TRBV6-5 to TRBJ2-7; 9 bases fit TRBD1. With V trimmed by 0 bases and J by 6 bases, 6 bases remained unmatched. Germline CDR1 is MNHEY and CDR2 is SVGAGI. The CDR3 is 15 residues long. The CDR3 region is CASSYSFRTGAEQYF. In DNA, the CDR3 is TGTGCCAGCAGTTACTCCTTCCGGACAGGGGCCGAGCAGTACTTC.

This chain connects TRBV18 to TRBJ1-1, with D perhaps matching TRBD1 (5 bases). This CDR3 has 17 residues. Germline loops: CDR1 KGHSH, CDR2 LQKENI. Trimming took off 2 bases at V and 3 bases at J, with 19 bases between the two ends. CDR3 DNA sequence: TGTGCCAGCTCACCAGAGTTGAGGGGATCCAGTGACACTGAAGCTTTCTTT. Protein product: CASSPELRGSSDTEAFF.

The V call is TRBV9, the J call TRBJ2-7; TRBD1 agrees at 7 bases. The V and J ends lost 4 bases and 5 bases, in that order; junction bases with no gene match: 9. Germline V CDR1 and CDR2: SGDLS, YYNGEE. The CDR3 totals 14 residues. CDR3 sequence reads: CASSPEGRGNEQYF. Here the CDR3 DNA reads TGTGCCAGCAGCCCAGAAGGCAGGGGGAACGAGCAGTACTTC. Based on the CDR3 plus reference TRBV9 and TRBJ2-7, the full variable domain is DSGVTQTPKHLITATGQRVTLRCSPRSGDLSVYWYQQSLDQGLQFLIQYYNGEERAKGNILERFSAQQFPDLHSELNLSSLELGDSALYFCASSPEGRGNEQYFGPGTRLTVT.

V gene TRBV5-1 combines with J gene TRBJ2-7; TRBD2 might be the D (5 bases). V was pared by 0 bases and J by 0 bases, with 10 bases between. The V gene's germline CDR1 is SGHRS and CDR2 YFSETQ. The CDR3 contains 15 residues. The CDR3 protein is CASSLDGGSSYEQYF. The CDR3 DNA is TGCGCCAGCAGCTTGGACGGAGGTAGCTCCTACGAGCAGTACTTC.

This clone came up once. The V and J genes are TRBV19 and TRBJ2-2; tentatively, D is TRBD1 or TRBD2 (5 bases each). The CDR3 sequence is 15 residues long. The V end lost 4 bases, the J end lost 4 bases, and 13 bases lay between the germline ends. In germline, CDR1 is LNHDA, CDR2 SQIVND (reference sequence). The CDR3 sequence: CASSKEETATGELFF. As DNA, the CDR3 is TGTGCCAGTAGTAAGGAGGAGACAGCCACCGGGGAGCTGTTTTTT.

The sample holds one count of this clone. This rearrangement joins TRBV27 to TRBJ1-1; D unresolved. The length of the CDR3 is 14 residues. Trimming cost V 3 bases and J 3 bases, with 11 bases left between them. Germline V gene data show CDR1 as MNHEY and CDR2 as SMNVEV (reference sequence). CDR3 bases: TGTGCCAGCAGTTTTTGGGGAAGCGACACTGAAGCTTTCTTT. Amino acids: CASSFWGSDTEAFF.

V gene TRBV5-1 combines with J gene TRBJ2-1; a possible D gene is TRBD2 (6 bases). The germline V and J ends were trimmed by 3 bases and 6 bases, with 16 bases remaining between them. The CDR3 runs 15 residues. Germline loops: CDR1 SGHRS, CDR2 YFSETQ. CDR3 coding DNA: TGCGCCAGCAGCTCCCCGATTGGGCGGGGCAATGAGCAGTTCTTC. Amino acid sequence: CASSSPIGRGNEQFF.

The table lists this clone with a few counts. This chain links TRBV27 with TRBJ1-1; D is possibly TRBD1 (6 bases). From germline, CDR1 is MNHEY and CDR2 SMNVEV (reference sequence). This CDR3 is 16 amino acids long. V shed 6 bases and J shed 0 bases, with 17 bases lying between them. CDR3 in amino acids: CASRHSRGTLNTEAFF. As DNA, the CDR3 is TGTGCCAGCAGACACTCCAGGGGAACCTTGAACACTGAAGCTTTCTTT.

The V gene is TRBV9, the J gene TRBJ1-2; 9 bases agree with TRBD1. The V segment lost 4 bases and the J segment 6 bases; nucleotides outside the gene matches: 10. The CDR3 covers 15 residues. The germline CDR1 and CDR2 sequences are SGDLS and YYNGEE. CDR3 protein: CASSPQGGQGNGYTF. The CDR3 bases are TGTGCCAGCAGCCCCCAAGGGGGACAGGGTAATGGCTACACCTTC.